This T cell receptor (beta chain) originates from a study of cytomegalovirus exposure and HLA in healthy donors. Study-wide results and limits: TCR sequences were mostly rare, though some public TCRs occurred in many donors. In presence/absence analyses, roughly uniform sequencing depth across donors was assumed.

The PCR was carried out with 60 Vbeta primers and 13 Jbeta primers. Per the authors' pipeline: The count from a later analysis was 65 million to 90 million unique TCR beta chains, approximately 9.9 million of them shared. Clones were sequenced by immunoSEQ multiplex PCR, and TCRdb holds only the in-frame ones, with some missing. That table gives V, J and clone size, and the DNA gave D and trimming. The sample carries around 88,000 clones, approximately 81% recorded once. This clone was seen just once. As yet, its antigen is unknown. Germline lookup yields CDR1 SGHDN and CDR2 FVKESK. The V end was cut by 2 bases, the J end by 7 bases, with 9 bases between. The CDR3 loop spans 12 amino acids.

Sequences were obtained from PBMCs. The chain joins TRBV14 to TRBJ2-7; D is uncertain. This clonotype was sampled from a woman aged 40 to 50 in good health and CMV-seropositive. CDR3 residues: CASSQSQEEQYF. The CDR3 nucleotides are TGTGCCAGCAGCCAATCTCAGGAAGAGCAGTACTTC.